The TCR beta chain under discussion was sequenced for a study of monozygotic twins with cystic fibrosis. Study-wide context: With about 15 PCR cycles, barcoded libraries came from around 2.9 micrograms of fragmented DNA. Findings of the study overall: Shared CDR3 numbers were not associated with age, concordance or severity.

Libraries were prepared by immunoSEQ multiplex PCR; TCRdb keeps only in-frame clonotypes and omits some of them. The repertoire holds 13,000 to 15,000 clones, with around 91% as singletons. With regard to this clone: The antigen remains unidentified.

The junction had 16 bases not matched to a gene; V was cut back by 6 bases and J by 0 bases. The CDR3 totals 17 residues. Germline values: CDR1 SQVTM, CDR2 ANQGSEA. The TCR originated in a boy aged 10-17 years with cystic fibrosis. The rearrangement uses TRBV29-1 and TRBJ1-1; 7 nucleotides line up with TRBD1. Source material: blood. DNA for the CDR3: TGCAGCGTGTATAGACAGGGTTTGGGGTTAATGAACACTGAAGCTTTCTTT. This sequence encodes CSVYRQGLGLMNTEAFF.